This TCR beta chain was captured by sequencing in a study of human T cells and chemical hapten exposure. In the authors' workflow: Samples had a median of around 96,000 TCRs, ranging about 20,000 to 750,000. MiXCR, run by TCRdb on the RACE reads, gives a single entry per CDR3 protein. Clone size and V and J calls follow TCRdb, not the original study. The sample yields some 93,000 distinct CDR3 sequences, approximately 9% seen once. This clonotype was seen a few times. Time point given: healthy volunteer bleed at 2 weeks. Extraction of total RNA was performed on unfractionated whole blood. The germline CDR1 and CDR2 sequences are SGHNT and YENEEA. Trimming took 4 bases from V and 2 from J, leaving 13 bases between them. This CDR3 has 15 residues.

The rearrangement uses TRBV11-3 and TRBJ2-3; D remains unclear. Material for sequencing was whole blood. The receptor's source is a female donor in good health. Some clones in this sample may be carry-over from other donors' samples. CDR3 in DNA: TGTGCCAGCAGCTCACTGATGGCCGCCACAGATACGCAGTATTTT. It translates to CASSSLMAATDTQYF.